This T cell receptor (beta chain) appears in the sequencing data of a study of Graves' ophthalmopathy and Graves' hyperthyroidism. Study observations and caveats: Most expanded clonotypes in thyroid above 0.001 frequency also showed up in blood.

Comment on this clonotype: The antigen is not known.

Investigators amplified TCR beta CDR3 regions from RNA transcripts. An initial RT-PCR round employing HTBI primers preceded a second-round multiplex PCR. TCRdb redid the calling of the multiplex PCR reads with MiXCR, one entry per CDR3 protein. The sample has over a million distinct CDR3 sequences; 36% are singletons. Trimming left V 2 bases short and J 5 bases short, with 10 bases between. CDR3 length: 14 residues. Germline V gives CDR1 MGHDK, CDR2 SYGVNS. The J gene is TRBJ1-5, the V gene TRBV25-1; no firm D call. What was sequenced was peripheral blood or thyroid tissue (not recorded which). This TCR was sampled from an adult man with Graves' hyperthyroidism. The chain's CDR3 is CASSEPGIHQPQHF. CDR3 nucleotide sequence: TGTGCCAGCAGTGAACCGGGGATTCATCAGCCCCAGCATTTT.